A selection of T cell receptor beta chains follows, all from one sample in a study of sequential checkpoint blockade in melanoma. Assay used: immunoSEQ multiplex PCR; TCRdb lists only in-frame clones, some missing. The sample has some 21,000 clones, around 82% seen once. Sequencing used CD8+ T cells sorted from blood (inferred from file names), obtained from a patient given nivolumab and ipilimumab in sequence. These receptors originate from a human donor with melanoma. CDR3s include the opening cysteine and the closing phenylalanine or tryptophan. The D gene is left open where the match is weak. Clone size is given for some rows only: seen once, a few or many times, or a class if the clone is expanded.

J	size	V	D	DNA	CDR3
TRBJ2-3	-	TRBV5-1	-	TGCGCCAGCAGCTTGGGAGTTAGCACAGATACGCAGTATTTT	CASSLGVSTDTQYF
TRBJ2-5	-	TRBV6-6	-	TGTGCCAGCAAACCTTGGAGGGAGGGGGAAAAGTACTTC	CASKPWREGEKYF
TRBJ2-1	-	TRBV19	TRBD2	TGTGCCAGTAGTTTTTTAGCGGGATGGTCCTACAATGAGCAGTTCTTC	CASSFLAGWSYNEQFF
TRBJ1-1	-	TRBV9	-	TGTGCCAGCAGCGTAGGGACACGGAACACTGAAGCTTTCTTT	CASSVGTRNTEAFF
TRBJ2-1	-	TRBV30	-	TGTGCCTGGAATCAACAGTTTAGCGGCAATGAGCAGTTCTTC	CAWNQQFSGNEQFF
TRBJ2-5	-	TRBV18	-	TGTGCCAGCTCACCCGCTAAGAAGACCCAGTACTTC	CASSPAKKTQYF
TRBJ2-1	-	TRBV5-4	TRBD2	TGTGCCAGCAGCCCGACTAGCGGGAGGGCCCATGAGCAGTTCTTC	CASSPTSGRAHEQFF
TRBJ1-5	-	TRBV7-2	TRBD1	TGTGCCAGCAGCTTAGGGTCAGGGGGTAATCAGCCCCAGCATTTT	CASSLGSGGNQPQHF
TRBJ2-7	-	TRBV28	TRBD1	TGTGCCAGCACTCTAGGGGGCCTTACATACTACGAGCAGTACTTC	CASTLGGLTYYEQYF
TRBJ2-5	-	TRBV7-3	TRBD1	TGTGCCAGCAGCGTTCGCGCGGGACAGGCAGAGACCCAGTACTTC	CASSVRAGQAETQYF
TRBJ1-4	-	TRBV30	TRBD1	TGTGCCTGGAGTGTAATGTCACGGGACAGTGGTGAAAAACTGTTTTTT	CAWSVMSRDSGEKLFF
TRBJ2-7	-	TRBV7-2	TRBD2	TGTGCCAGCAGCTTAGCGACCCGGACTAGCGGGGGCTCCTACGAGCAGTACTTC	CASSLATRTSGGSYEQYF
TRBJ2-7	-	TRBV30	-	TGTGCCTGGAGTAGATTGCGAACCTACGAGCAGTACTTC	CAWSRLRTYEQYF
TRBJ1-1	-	TRBV30	TRBD1	TGTGCCTGCCGGGACAGGGCGGACACTGAAGCTTTCTTT	CACRDRADTEAFF
TRBJ2-1	-	TRBV7-2	-	TGTGCCAGCAGTCGAGACTCATCCTACAATGAGCAGTTCTTC	CASSRDSSYNEQFF
TRBJ2-2	-	TRBV6-1	-	TGTGCCAGCAGTGAGGAGGGGACCGGGGAGCTGTTTTTT	CASSEEGTGELFF
TRBJ2-1	-	TRBV7-8	TRBD2	TGTGCCAGCAGCTTAGGAGGGAGGGCCATCAATGAGCAGTTCTTC	CASSLGGRAINEQFF
TRBJ2-7	once	TRBV18	-	TGTGCCAGCTTTTCCCTCGGGAACCATTCCTACGAGCAGTACTTC	CASFSLGNHSYEQYF
TRBJ1-1	-	TRBV19	-	TGTGCCAGTAGTCCGAGCAGGGCGGCTGAAGCTTTCTTT	CASSPSRAAEAFF